This record concerns one T cell receptor beta chain sequence. Its antigen is not identified. The entry originates in a study of cytomegalovirus exposure and HLA in healthy donors. General study findings and limits: Earlier analysis yielded a pattern in which most TCR beta V segments were productive about 87% or about 30% of the time.

With 60 Vbeta and 13 Jbeta primers, the PCR was carried out. The data were produced by immunoSEQ multiplex PCR, yet TCRdb's version contains in-frame clones alone and is incomplete. The sample holds about 70,000 clones. CDR1 and CDR2 from the germline V gene are SGHTA and FQGNSA. The CDR3 covers 15 residues. V was clipped by 5 bases and J by 4 bases; unmatched bases: 8. The TCR originated in a female donor in good health and CMV-seropositive. The source material was PBMCs. This sequence joins TRBV7-2 and TRBJ1-2, with 9 bases aligning to TRBD1. CDR3 sequence: CASSPTGGTIYGYTF. CDR3 in DNA: TGTGCCAGCAGCCCTACAGGGGGCACGATCTATGGCTACACCTTC.